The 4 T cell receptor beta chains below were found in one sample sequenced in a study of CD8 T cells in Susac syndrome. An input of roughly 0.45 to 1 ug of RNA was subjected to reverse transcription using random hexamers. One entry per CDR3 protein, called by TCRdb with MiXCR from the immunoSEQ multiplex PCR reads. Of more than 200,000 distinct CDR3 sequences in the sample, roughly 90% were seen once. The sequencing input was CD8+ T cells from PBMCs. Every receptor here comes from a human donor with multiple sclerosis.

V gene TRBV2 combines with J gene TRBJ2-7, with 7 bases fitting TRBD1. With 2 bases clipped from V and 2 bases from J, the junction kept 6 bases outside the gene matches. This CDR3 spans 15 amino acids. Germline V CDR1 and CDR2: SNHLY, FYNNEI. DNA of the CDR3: TGTGCCAGCAGTGAATTCGGACAGGCGGCCTACGAGCAGTACTTC. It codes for CASSEFGQAAYEQYF.

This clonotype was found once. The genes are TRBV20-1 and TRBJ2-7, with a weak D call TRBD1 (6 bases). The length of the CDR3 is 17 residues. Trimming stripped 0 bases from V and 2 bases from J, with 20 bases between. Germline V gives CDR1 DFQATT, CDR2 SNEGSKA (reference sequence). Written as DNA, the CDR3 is TGCAGTGCTAGAGATGCTGCCGGGGCAGGGACAACCTACGAGCAGTACTTC. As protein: CSARDAAGAGTTYEQYF.

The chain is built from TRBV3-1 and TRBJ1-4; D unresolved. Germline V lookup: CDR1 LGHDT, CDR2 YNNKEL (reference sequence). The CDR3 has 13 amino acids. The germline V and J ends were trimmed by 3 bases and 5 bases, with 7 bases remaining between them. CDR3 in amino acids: CASSHRPNEKLFF. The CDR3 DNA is TGTGCCAGCAGCCATAGACCGAATGAAAAACTGTTTTTT.

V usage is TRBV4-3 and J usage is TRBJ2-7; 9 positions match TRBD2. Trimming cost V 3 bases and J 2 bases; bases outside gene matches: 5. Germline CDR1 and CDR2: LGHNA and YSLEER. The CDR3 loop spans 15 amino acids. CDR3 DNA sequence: TGCGCCAGCAGCCAGATTAGCGGGGGACCCTACGAGCAGTACTTC. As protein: CASSQISGGPYEQYF.